Sequencing of this T cell receptor (beta chain) was carried out in a study of shared clonotypes between healthy human individuals. Germline values: CDR1 MGHRA, CDR2 YSYEKL. The junction had 16 bases not matched to a gene; V was cut back by 4 bases and J by 5 bases. This CDR3 region has 18 residues. Sequencing used immunoSEQ multiplex PCR; TCRdb keeps in-frame clones, though not all of them. The sample has 450,000 to 500,000 clones, around 80% seen once. The chain uses TRBV4-1 and TRBJ2-5; 10 bases map to TRBD2. The sample was PBMCs. This sequence originates from a woman in her thirties or forties in good health. Some clones in this sample may be carry-over from other donors' samples. The CDR3: CASSPERALAGVTETQYF. In DNA, the CDR3 is TGCGCCAGCAGCCCTGAAAGGGCCCTAGCGGGAGTTACCGAGACCCAGTACTTC.